What follows is one TCR beta chain and its context. Antigen unknown. A single record per CDR3 protein comes from TCRdb applying MiXCR to the reads. Of fewer than 850,000 distinct CDR3 sequences detected, just under 30% appear once; the ten largest clones hold around 13%. This entry is derived from a study of T cell repertoires in cytomegalovirus infection. Turning to the study itself: It can be stated that public TCR beta signatures indicated CMV infection as well as a matching HLA type.

Study conclusions and caveats: HLA-C-restricted CMV-specific TCR beta clonotypes were dominant in the ex vivo response.

The sample in question was cultured CD8+ T cells from PBMCs, obtained from culture after CMV antigen stimulation. This clonotype was sampled from a human donor in good health (CMV status not recorded). Some clones in this sample may be carry-over from other donors' samples.

Here the CDR3 reads CATSRDHPGTGNYEQYF. The CDR3, as DNA: TGTGCCACCAGCAGAGACCACCCCGGGACAGGCAATTACGAGCAGTACTTC. The chain joins TRBV15 to TRBJ2-7; 8 bases are a match to TRBD1. J lost 4 bases, V lost 0 bases, and 11 bases had no gene match. CDR3 size: 17 residues. Germline CDR1 is LNHNV and CDR2 is YYDKDF (reference sequence).